This T cell receptor beta chain stems from a study of T cell responses to AZD1222 COVID-19 vaccine. TCRdb's table, derived via immunoSEQ multiplex PCR, lists solely in-frame clones and lacks some. The repertoire holds 100,000 to 150,000 clones, about 90% seen once, with about 7.9% in the top ten. Concerning this clone: Its matching antigen is unknown.

Study-level results: Sampling captured repertoires only after the peak T cell response. Vaccine-related CD4 TCRs covered spike, predominating at 160-218 and 743-854. There were mostly white British donors and more females than males, and clonal diversity was possibly underestimated.

This CDR3 is 15 amino acids long. Germline CDR1 and CDR2: SEHNR and FQNEAQ (reference sequence). V dropped 2 bases and J dropped 2; count of bases not matched to a gene: 4. The input for sequencing was peripheral blood, taken on day 0 of AZD1222 vaccination. The chain has TRBV7-9 and TRBJ2-3; 7 bases are shared with TRBD2. The source of this sequence is an adult in good health. CDR3: CASSLRGVYTDTQYF. CDR3 nucleotides: TGTGCCAGCAGCTTACGGGGGGTTTACACAGATACGCAGTATTTT.